One TCR beta chain is described in this entry. Its antigen is not known. These data are taken from a study of T cell responses to AZD1222 COVID-19 vaccine. Turning to the study itself: Analysis merged second doses at about 4 or about 12 weeks. Study-level points and caveats: Spike-specific TCR repertoires showed rising breadth and depth after two AZD1222 doses. Across spike, vaccine-associated CD4 TCRs were found, dominant at 160-218 and 743-854. After the peak T cell response, and only then, were repertoires sampled.

The data were produced by immunoSEQ multiplex PCR, yet TCRdb's version contains in-frame clones alone and is incomplete. The sample gives roughly 160,000 clones, roughly 94% of which show up once; about 0.64% is in the top ten. Germline lookup yields CDR1 MNHEY and CDR2 SVGAGI. The ends were cut back, 9 bases at V and 6 bases at J, with 15 bases in the middle. The length of the CDR3 is 14 residues. This chain uses TRBV6-5 with TRBJ1-6; D is unresolved. This receptor was obtained from an adult in good health. The sequences come from peripheral blood, collected on day 0 of AZD1222 vaccination. The CDR3 sequence: CASGPSNFNSPLHF. In DNA form, the CDR3 reads TGTGCCAGTGGACCTAGCAATTTTAATTCACCCCTCCACTTT.